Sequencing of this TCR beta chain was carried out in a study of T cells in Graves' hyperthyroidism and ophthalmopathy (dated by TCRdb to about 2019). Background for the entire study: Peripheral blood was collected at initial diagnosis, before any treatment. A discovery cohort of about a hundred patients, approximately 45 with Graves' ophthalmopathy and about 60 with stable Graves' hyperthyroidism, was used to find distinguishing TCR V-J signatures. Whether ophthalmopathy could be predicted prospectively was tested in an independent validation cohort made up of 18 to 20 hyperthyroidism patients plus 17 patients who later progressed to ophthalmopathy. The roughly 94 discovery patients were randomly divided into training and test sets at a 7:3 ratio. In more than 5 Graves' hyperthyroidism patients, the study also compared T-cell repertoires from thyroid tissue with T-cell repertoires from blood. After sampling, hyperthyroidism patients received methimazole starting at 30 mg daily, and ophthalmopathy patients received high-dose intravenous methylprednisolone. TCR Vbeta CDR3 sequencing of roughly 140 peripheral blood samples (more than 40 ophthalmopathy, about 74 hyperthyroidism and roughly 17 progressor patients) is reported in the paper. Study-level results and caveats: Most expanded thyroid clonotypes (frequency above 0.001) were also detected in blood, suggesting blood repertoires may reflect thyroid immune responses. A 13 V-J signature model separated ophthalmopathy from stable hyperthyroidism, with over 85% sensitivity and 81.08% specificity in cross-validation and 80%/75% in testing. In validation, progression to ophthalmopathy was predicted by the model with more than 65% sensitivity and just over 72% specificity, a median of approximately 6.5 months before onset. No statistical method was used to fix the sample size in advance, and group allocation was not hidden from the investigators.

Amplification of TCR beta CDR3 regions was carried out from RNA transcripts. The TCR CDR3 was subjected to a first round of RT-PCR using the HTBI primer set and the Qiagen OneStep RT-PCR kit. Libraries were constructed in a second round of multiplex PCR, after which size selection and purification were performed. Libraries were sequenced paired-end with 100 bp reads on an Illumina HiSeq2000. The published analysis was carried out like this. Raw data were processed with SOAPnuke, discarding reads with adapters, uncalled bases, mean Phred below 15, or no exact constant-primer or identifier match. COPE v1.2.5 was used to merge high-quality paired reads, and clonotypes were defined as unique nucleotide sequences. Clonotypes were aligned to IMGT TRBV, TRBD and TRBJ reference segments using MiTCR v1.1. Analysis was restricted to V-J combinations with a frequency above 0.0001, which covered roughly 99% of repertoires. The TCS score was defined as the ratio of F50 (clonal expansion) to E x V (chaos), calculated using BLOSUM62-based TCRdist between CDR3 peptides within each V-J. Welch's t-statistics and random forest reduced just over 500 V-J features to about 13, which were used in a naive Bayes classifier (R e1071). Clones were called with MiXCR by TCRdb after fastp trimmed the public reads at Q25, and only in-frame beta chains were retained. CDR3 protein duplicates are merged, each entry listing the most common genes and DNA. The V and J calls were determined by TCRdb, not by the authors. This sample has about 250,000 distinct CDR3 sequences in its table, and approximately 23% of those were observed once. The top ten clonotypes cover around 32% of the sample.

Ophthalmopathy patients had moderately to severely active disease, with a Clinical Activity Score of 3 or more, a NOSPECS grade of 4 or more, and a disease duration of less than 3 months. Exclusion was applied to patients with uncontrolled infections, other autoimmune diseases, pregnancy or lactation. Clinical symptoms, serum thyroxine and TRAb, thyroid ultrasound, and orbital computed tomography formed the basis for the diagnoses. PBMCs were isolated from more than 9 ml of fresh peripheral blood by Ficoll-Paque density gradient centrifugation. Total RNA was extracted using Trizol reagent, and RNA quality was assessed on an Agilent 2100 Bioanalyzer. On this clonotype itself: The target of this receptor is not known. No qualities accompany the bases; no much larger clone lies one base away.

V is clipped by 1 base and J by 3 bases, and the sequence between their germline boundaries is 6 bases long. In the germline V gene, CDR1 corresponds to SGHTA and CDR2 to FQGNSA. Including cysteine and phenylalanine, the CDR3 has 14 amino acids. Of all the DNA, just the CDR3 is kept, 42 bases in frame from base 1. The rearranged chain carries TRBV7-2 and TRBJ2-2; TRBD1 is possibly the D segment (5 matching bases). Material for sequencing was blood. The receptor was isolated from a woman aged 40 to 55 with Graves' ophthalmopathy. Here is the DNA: TGTGCCAGCAGCTTAGGGGGCGACACCGGGGAGCTGTTTTTT. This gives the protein CASSLGGDTGELFF.